The 5 T cell receptor beta chains given below trace back to one sample, sequenced in a study of T cells expressing NK-cell markers. From its re-call of the 5' RACE reads, TCRdb lists each CDR3 protein once, without DNA. This listing includes 450,000 to 600,000 distinct CDR3 sequences. Sequenced: blood T cells: a sorted CD56 or NKG2C T cell subset, CD4+ or CD8+ T cells, or bulk PBMC T cells (not recorded which). These receptors all stem from a man aged 18 to 30 in good health.

This chain uses TRBV6-1 with TRBJ1-5; absent DNA, TCRdb's TRBD1 call cannot be checked. Germline-derived CDR1 and CDR2 are MNHNS and SASEGT. There are 17 residues in the CDR3. The CDR3 protein is CASSSTTGPQGGQPQHF.

The chain recombines TRBV11-1 with TRBJ2-2; TCRdb selects TRBD2, and the lack of DNA leaves this call unchecked. Germline CDR1 and CDR2: SGHAT and FQDESV (reference sequence). The CDR3 is 18 amino acids. CDR3 region: CASNSGLAGGPITGELFF.

The chain has TRBV11-2 and TRBJ2-6; TCRdb's D gene call, TRBD1, goes unchecked for lack of DNA. This CDR3 is built from 19 residues. Looked up from germline, CDR1 is SGHAT and CDR2 is FQNNGV. The CDR3: CASSPRPGQGFSGANVLTF.

The CDR3 reads CATSRGQGGIQYF. The chain uses TRBV15 and TRBJ2-4; the D call of TRBD1 rests on TCRdb alone, since no DNA is present to check it. Germline lookup yields CDR1 LNHNV and CDR2 YYDKDF (reference sequence). There are 13 residues in the CDR3.

The chain combines TRBV7-8 with TRBJ2-3; with no DNA, the TCRdb D assignment of TRBD2 cannot be verified. Germline V lookup: CDR1 SGHVS, CDR2 FQNEAQ. This CDR3 contains 17 residues. CDR3 amino acids: CASSLMLSGSYADTQYF.